The clone carrying this TCR beta chain has a single count. Its matching antigen is unknown. The repertoire was sequenced with immunoSEQ multiplex PCR; TCRdb's copy has only in-frame clones and lacks some. The table includes around 1.9 million clones, just under 95% detected once. The data belong to a study of shared clonotypes between healthy human individuals. Study in general: CD4 naive and memory got three plates each, CD8 naive two, CD8 memory one.

Whole-study results and caveats: Clonotypes shared by all four sorted-subset donors had higher generation probabilities than non-shared clonotypes. Blood was the sole source, and tissue repertoires probably differ.

CDR3 length: 16 residues. V shed 1 base and J 2 bases; nucleotides not matched to a gene: 6. Germline V gene data show CDR1 as SGHTA and CDR2 as FQGNSA. The naive CD8 population came from CD45RO-negative cells selected for CCR7, without terminally differentiated effector memory CD45RA+ cells. Those who donated, Caucasian adults without exception, all lived in Nashville, Tennessee. The receptor was derived from a man younger than 30 in good health. Some clones in this sample may be carry-over from other donors' samples. The sample was naive CD8+ T cells from PBMCs. The chain carries TRBV7-2 and TRBJ2-7; TRBD2 matches at 9 bases. DNA for the CDR3: TGTGCCAGCAGCTTAGGGGCTAGCGGGACAGCCTACGAGCAGTACTTC. The encoded protein is CASSLGASGTAYEQYF.